In its sample, the clone carrying this T cell receptor beta chain was seen a few times. What it recognizes is unknown. This sample was taken from a study of shared clonotypes between healthy human individuals. Study-level findings and limits: Generation probability values for non-shared clonotypes were lower than those for clonotypes shared by all four donors.

TCRdb's table, derived via immunoSEQ multiplex PCR, lists solely in-frame clones and lacks some. This sample has about 1.1 million clones, with 70% to 80% found just once. The CDR3 has 15 amino acids. Per germline, CDR1 GTSNPN and CDR2 SVGIG (reference sequence). V was cut by 4 bases and J by 5 bases, with 20 bases left in between. The receptor was derived from a man younger than 35 in good health. Some clones in this sample may be carry-over from other donors' samples. The chain links TRBV30 to TRBJ1-1; tentatively, D is TRBD1 (6 bases). The specimen was memory CD4+ T cells from PBMCs. The sample's subset: CD45RA-negative fraction. The chain's CDR3 is CAWNLRGVRMTEAFF. The CDR3 DNA reads TGTGCCTGGAACCTGAGGGGGGTGCGGATGACTGAAGCTTTCTTT.